This TCR beta chain was sequenced in a study of shared clonotypes between healthy human individuals. Study-level findings and limits: An anticipated effect of sequencing depth on clonotype sharing among donors was recognized. Non-shared clonotypes displayed generation probabilities falling below those of clonotypes present in all four donors.

CDR1 and CDR2 (germline): SQVTM, ANQGSEA. This CDR3 is 14 amino acids long. As concerns this clone: Its antigen is not known.

Here immunoSEQ multiplex PCR was the method, and the copy in TCRdb shows in-frame clones only, minus some. This table has 2.3 million or so clones, more than 85% appearing once. The chain is built from TRBV29-1 and TRBJ2-5; TRBD2 aligns across 8 bases. The tail of the sequence fits TRBJ2-7 better, so the J call may be wrong. This TCR derives from a man aged 18 to 29 in good health. Some clones in this sample may be carry-over from other donors' samples. The sample was naive CD4+ T cells from PBMCs. Subset noted: CD45RA+ positively selected. CDR3 sequence (DNA): TGCAGCGTTAGTTCCCGGCTAGCGGGCTTCGAGCAGTACTTC. It specifies CSVSSRLAGFEQYF.